This T cell receptor (beta chain) was captured in a study of CD8 T cells in ankylosing spondylitis. Study-wide results and limits: Several highly homologous variants made up a TCR beta motif that seemed to typify ankylosing spondylitis blood. Within matched ankylosing spondylitis synovial fluid, disease-linked clones were reportedly significantly enriched.

TCRdb re-derived calls from the 5' RACE reads in MiXCR, one entry per CDR3 protein. The sample includes 250,000 or so distinct CDR3 sequences, roughly a tenth of them seen just once. This clonotype was detected ten times or more. Its antigen is not identified. This CDR3 contains 12 residues. V was pared by 3 bases and J by 2 bases, with 4 bases between. In germline, CDR1 is SGHRS, CDR2 YFSETQ. The clonotype comes from a male donor with ankylosing spondylitis or in good health (not recorded which). The sequencing input was blood, either unsorted or a sorted T cell fraction (not recorded which). The genes are TRBV5-1 and TRBJ2-3, with D unresolved. CDR3 coding DNA: TGCGCCAGCAGCTCGAACACAGATACGCAGTATTTT. Its translation is CASSSNTDTQYF.